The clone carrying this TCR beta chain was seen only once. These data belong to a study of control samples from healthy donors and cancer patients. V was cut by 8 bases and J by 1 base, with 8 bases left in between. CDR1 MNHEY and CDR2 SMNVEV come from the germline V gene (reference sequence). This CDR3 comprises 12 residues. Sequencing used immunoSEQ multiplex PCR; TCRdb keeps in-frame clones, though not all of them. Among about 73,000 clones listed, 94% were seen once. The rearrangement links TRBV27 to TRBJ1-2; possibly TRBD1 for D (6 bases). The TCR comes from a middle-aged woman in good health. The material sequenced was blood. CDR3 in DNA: TGTGCCAGCGGACAGCTTAACTATGGCTACACCTTC. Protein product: CASGQLNYGYTF.